The T cell receptor beta chain under discussion was sequenced for a study of T cell responses to AZD1222 COVID-19 vaccine. Study-wide results and caveats: Spike-specific TCR breadth and depth went up after people got two AZD1222 doses. Sampling that yielded the repertoires occurred only after the peak T cell response.

As to this clone: Its antigen is as yet unknown.

Here immunoSEQ multiplex PCR was the method, and the copy in TCRdb shows in-frame clones only, minus some. In the table there are about 76,000 clones, around 89% of which are singletons. This CDR3 spans 13 amino acids. V dropped 1 base and J dropped 10 bases, with 12 bases sitting between them. Per germline, CDR1 SGDLS and CDR2 YYNGEE. This chain joins TRBV9 and TRBJ2-1, with unresolved D. The material sequenced was peripheral blood, taken on day 0 of MenACWY control vaccination. This clonotype was sampled from an adult in good health. CDR3 bases: TGTGCCAGCAGCGTAATAGAAGGCCCCGAGCAGTTCTTC. It specifies CASSVIEGPEQFF.